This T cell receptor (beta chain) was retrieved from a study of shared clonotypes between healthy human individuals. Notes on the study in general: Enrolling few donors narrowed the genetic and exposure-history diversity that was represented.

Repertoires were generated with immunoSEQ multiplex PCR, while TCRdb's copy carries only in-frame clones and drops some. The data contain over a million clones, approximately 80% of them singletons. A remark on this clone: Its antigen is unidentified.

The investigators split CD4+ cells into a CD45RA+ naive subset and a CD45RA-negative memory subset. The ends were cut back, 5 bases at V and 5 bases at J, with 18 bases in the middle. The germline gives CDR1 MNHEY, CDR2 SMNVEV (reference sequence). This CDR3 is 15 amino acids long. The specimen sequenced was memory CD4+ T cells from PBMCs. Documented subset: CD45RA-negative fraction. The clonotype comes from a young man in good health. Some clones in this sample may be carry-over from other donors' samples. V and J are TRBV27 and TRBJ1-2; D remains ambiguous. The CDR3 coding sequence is TGTGCCAGCAGTGCAACCCCACTAACTTCTTATGGCTACACCTTC. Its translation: CASSATPLTSYGYTF.